This T cell receptor (beta chain) was identified in a study of CD8+ T cells in alopecia areata. Per the germline V gene, CDR1 is SGHRS and CDR2 is YFSETQ. V was cut by 4 bases and J by 4 bases, with 14 bases left in between. The CDR3 spans 15 residues. Noted treatment: oral pan-JAK inhibitor, 5-10 mg twice daily. Investigators isolated RNA and reverse transcribed it into cDNA to act as the sequencing template. Libraries were prepared by immunoSEQ multiplex PCR; TCRdb keeps only in-frame clonotypes and omits some of them. The sample lists about 220,000 clones, around three fifths occurring once. The starting material was CD4+ T cells sorted from blood, obtained at week 4, from a patient treated with tofacitinib. The chain is built from TRBV5-1 and TRBJ2-2; D might be TRBD1 or TRBD2, each matching 5 bases. This TCR was sampled from a human donor with alopecia areata. CDR3 sequence reads: CASSIGTVSTGELFF. CDR3 DNA sequence: TGCGCCAGCAGCATCGGGACGGTTAGCACCGGGGAGCTGTTTTTT.